One and the same sample provided the 15 T cell receptor beta chains below, sequenced in a study of T cell repertoires in cytomegalovirus infection. Using its own MiXCR run on the reads, TCRdb lists one record per CDR3 protein. The sample has approximately 180,000 distinct CDR3 sequences, roughly 15% seen once. Specimen: CD8+ T cells from PBMCs. These receptors all come from a human donor in good health (CMV status not recorded). Some clones in this sample may be carry-over from other donors' samples.

This chain joins TRBV20-1 and TRBJ1-6; TRBD1 matches 7 bases. Trimming at V came to 5 bases and at J to 4 bases, leaving 8 bases not matched to a gene. Germline loops: CDR1 DFQATT, CDR2 SNEGSKA (reference sequence). The CDR3 length is 15 residues. The CDR3 protein is CSAPEDRRYNSPLHF. CDR3 DNA: TGCAGTGCTCCCGAGGACAGGAGATATAATTCACCCCTCCACTTT.

This clonotype was picked up many times. This rearrangement joins TRBV4-1 to TRBJ2-7, with a possible D match to TRBD1 (5 bases). CDR1 is MGHRA and CDR2 is YSYEKL in the germline V gene. V was cut by 0 bases and J by 3 bases, with 12 bases left in between. The CDR3 runs 15 residues. The CDR3 coding sequence is TGCGCCAGCAGCCAAGAGTCCGAACAGGTCTACGAGCAGTACTTC. This encodes CASSQESEQVYEQYF.

V usage is TRBV28 and J usage is TRBJ2-7; D is tentatively TRBD1 or TRBD2 (5 bases each). Germline V gene lookup returns CDR1 MDHEN and CDR2 SYDVKM. CDR3 length: 20 residues. V was pared by 4 bases and J by 2 bases, with 30 bases between. In nucleotides, the CDR3 is TGTGCCAGCAGTTCCCACTCCCGTCGAGCACACGGAGAGGGGCCCTACGAGCAGTACTTC. Protein product: CASSSHSRRAHGEGPYEQYF.

This chain uses TRBV3-1 with TRBJ2-3; 7 bases are shared with TRBD2. The CDR3 is made up of 15 amino acids. Germline CDR1 reads LGHDT; CDR2 reads YNNKEL (reference sequence). The ends lost 1 base at V and 3 bases at J; junction bases unmatched: 4. In DNA, the CDR3 is TGTGCCAGCAGCCAAGCGGGGGGTGGAACAGATACGCAGTATTTT. Translation gives CASSQAGGGTDTQYF.

The chain employs TRBV9 and TRBJ2-2, with a weak D call TRBD2 (6 bases). The V and J ends lost 5 bases and 3 bases respectively, with 8 bases between them. This CDR3 has 13 amino acids. Germline V lookup: CDR1 SGDLS, CDR2 YYNGEE. CDR3 residues: CASRSGYTGELFF. In DNA form, the CDR3 reads TGTGCCAGCAGAAGCGGGTACACCGGGGAGCTGTTTTTT.

This clonotype has more than one count but fewer than ten. V usage is TRBV4-1 and J usage is TRBJ1-5; 7 nucleotides align to TRBD1. Looked up from germline, CDR1 is MGHRA and CDR2 is YSYEKL. The junction had 6 bases not matched to a gene; V was cut back by 0 bases and J by 4 bases. The CDR3 contains 16 residues. The CDR3 DNA sequence: TGCGCCAGCAGCCAAGAGGTGACAGGGTTAAATCAGCCCCAGCATTTT. Translation gives CASSQEVTGLNQPQHF.

This chain uses TRBV19 with TRBJ1-1; the D gene is possibly TRBD1 (6 bases). Deletions cut 7 bases from V and 5 bases from J, with 20 bases between. The CDR3 length is 15 residues. Germline values: CDR1 LNHDA, CDR2 SQIVND (reference sequence). For the CDR3, the DNA is TGTGCCAGTACATCAAGCGTAGGGGGAGGAACTGAAGCTTTCTTT. Its protein product is CASTSSVGGGTEAFF. Drawing the rest from reference TRBV19 and TRBJ1-1, the complete variable domain is DGGITQSPKYLFRKEGQNVTLSCEQNLNHDAMYWYRQDPGQGLRLIYYSQIVNDFQKGDIAEGYSVSREKKESFPLTVTSAQKNPTAFYLCASTSSVGGGTEAFFGQGTRLTVV.

This clonotype was detected a few times. The V call is TRBV7-2, the J call TRBJ1-4, with D unclear. CDR1 and CDR2 from the germline V gene are SGHTA and FQGNSA. V was clipped by 3 bases and J by 4 bases, with 6 bases between them. CDR3 length: 13 amino acids. The CDR3 loop reads CASSFTDNEKLFF. The CDR3 DNA reads as TGTGCCAGCAGCTTCACCGATAATGAAAAACTGTTTTTT.

The V call is TRBV7-6, the J call TRBJ1-1; D is unclear. From germline, CDR1 is SGHVS and CDR2 FNYEAQ. The CDR3 sequence is 12 residues long. Deletions cut 5 bases from V and 8 bases from J, with 12 bases between. The CDR3 DNA follows: TGTGCCAGCAGCGAAATGGGAGAGGAAGCTTTCTTT. The encoded protein is CASSEMGEEAFF. Looking up the rest from reference TRBV7-6 and TRBJ1-1 gives the full variable domain: GAGVSQSPRYKVTKRGQDVALRCDPISGHVSLYWYRQALGQGPEFLTYFNYEAQQDKSGLPNDRFSAERPEGSISTLTIQRTEQRDSAMYRCASSEMGEEAFFGQGTRLTVV.

The V and J genes are TRBV4-1 and TRBJ2-1, with D unclear. This CDR3 spans 13 amino acids. The ends were cut back, 0 bases at V and 7 bases at J, with 7 bases in the middle. CDR1 and CDR2 from the germline V gene are MGHRA and YSYEKL. CDR3 DNA sequence: TGCGCCAGCAGCCAAGAAGCCGGGAATGAGCAGTTCTTC. Amino acid sequence: CASSQEAGNEQFF.

This clonotype was recorded a few times. The chain links TRBV4-3 to TRBJ2-7, with a tentative D call TRBD2 (6 bases). V was pared by 0 bases and J by 6 bases, with 18 bases between. The CDR3 runs 16 residues. From germline, CDR1 is LGHNA and CDR2 YSLEER. CDR3: CASSQERDLGGAEQYF. As DNA, the CDR3 is TGCGCCAGCAGCCAAGAGAGAGACCTAGGAGGGGCCGAGCAGTACTTC.

Only a few counts were recorded for this clonotype. This chain uses TRBV25-1 with TRBJ1-2; TRBD1 agrees at 7 bases. Germline V gives CDR1 MGHDK, CDR2 SYGVNS. Trimming cost V 10 bases and J 3 bases; bases outside gene matches: 14. The CDR3 covers 15 residues. CDR3 sequence (DNA): TGTGCCACCCTAGTTTTACAGGGGTCGGACTATGGCTACACCTTC. As protein: CATLVLQGSDYGYTF.

The gene calls are TRBV4-3 and TRBJ2-2, with 9 bases that match TRBD1. The V gene end was trimmed by 4 bases and the J gene end by 3 bases; junction bases not matched to a gene: 12. The germline CDR1 and CDR2 sequences are LGHNA and YSLEER. This CDR3 has 18 residues. Here the CDR3 DNA reads TGCGCCAGCAGCCTACCCCCTTGGGACAGGGAGTACACCGGGGAGCTGTTTTTT. This sequence encodes CASSLPPWDREYTGELFF.

This clonotype was seen at least ten times. V and J are TRBV7-2 and TRBJ2-7; no firm D call. The CDR3 covers 11 residues. CDR1 is SGHTA, CDR2 FQGNSA, per germline. Trimming removed 5 bases at V and 4 bases at J, with 6 bases between. The CDR3 DNA reads TGTGCCAGCAGCGAGTTATACGAGCAGTACTTC. Its protein product is CASSELYEQYF.

The gene calls are TRBV29-1 and TRBJ2-7; D is perhaps TRBD1 (6 bases). The CDR3 has 13 amino acids. Germline-derived CDR1 and CDR2 are SQVTM and ANQGSEA. CDR3 in DNA: TGCAGTGCGGTTTGGGGGCATAGCTACGAGCAGTACTTC. The encoded protein is CSAVWGHSYEQYF.